This TCR beta chain was retrieved from a study of identifying expanded T cells in peripheral blood. Assay: immunoSEQ multiplex PCR; the TCRdb copy retains only in-frame clones and omits some. The data show about 130,000 clones, with 86% seen just once and roughly 8% held by the top ten. Of note for this clone: No antigen is known for it.

Whole-study results and caveats: Differentially abundant clones: about 1.2 between replicates, 16.4 at 2 to 3 weeks, approximately 18 at four. Variance in clone template counts between roughly two-week samples significantly increased with total template count across all healthy donors.

This CDR3 comprises 19 residues. Trimming removed 2 bases from V and 3 bases from J; junction bases left unmatched: 11. Per germline, CDR1 SGHRS and CDR2 YFSETQ. During the collection period, no donor immune events like infections were recorded. The chain carries TRBV5-1 and TRBJ2-2; 12 positions agree with TRBD2. Sequenced material: blood. The TCR originated in a person between 18 and 75 years old in good health. CDR3 nucleotide sequence: TGCGCCAGCAGCTTTTTGTGGGGACTAGCGGGCCTTGACACCGGGGAGCTGTTTTTT. It translates to CASSFLWGLAGLDTGELFF.